Described below is a single T cell receptor (beta chain) sequence and its context. J lost 5 bases, V lost 4 bases, and 8 bases had no gene match. The V gene's germline CDR1 is MGHDK and CDR2 SYGVNS. The CDR3 is 16 amino acids. The sample comes from a study of blood T cell repertoires in COVID-19. Overall study context: Samples taken during acute and convalescent COVID-19 were collected in the United States, Italy and Spain. From T cells, B-cell-depleted T cells, or PBMCs came the material, which was cDNA or gDNA.

As originally analysed: Counts of nucleated cells, estimated from reference gene primer amplification, were obtained. Repertoires were generated with immunoSEQ multiplex PCR, while TCRdb's copy carries only in-frame clones and drops some. The V and J calls and the clone size are those of that table, but D and trimming were determined from the DNA. The data show 120,000 to 150,000 clones, 80% to 90% seen once. The chain is built from TRBV25-1 and TRBJ2-5, with 12 bases matching TRBD1. The origin of this receptor is a woman aged 40-49 years with acute or convalescent COVID-19. The sample was peripheral blood. The CDR3 reads CASSGTGQGAWETQYF. The CDR3 DNA sequence: TGTGCCAGCAGTGGGACGGGACAGGGGGCGTGGGAGACCCAGTACTTC.